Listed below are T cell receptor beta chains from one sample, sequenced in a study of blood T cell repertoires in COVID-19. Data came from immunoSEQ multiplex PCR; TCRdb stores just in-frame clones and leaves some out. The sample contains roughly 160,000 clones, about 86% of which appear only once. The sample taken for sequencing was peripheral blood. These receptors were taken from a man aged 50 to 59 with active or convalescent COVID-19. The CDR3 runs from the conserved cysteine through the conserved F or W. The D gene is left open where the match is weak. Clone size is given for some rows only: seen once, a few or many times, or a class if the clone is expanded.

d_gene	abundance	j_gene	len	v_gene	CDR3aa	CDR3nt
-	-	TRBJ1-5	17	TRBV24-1	CATSDSGHGGFNQPQHF	TGTGCCACCAGTGATTCAGGACACGGGGGTTTTAATCAGCCCCAGCATTTT
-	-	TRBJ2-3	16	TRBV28	CASSLWSGEATDTQYF	TGTGCCAGCAGTTTATGGTCGGGAGAGGCCACAGATACGCAGTATTTT
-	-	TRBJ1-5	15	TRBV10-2	CASSMDKESNQPQHF	TGCGCCAGCAGTATGGACAAGGAAAGCAATCAGCCCCAGCATTTT
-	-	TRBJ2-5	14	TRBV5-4	CASSPDSEDLPQYF	TGTGCCAGCAGCCCCGACTCGGAGGATCTTCCCCAGTACTTC
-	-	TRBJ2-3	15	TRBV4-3	CASSQDVTDTDTQYF	TGCGCCAGCAGCCAAGATGTAACAGACACAGATACGCAGTATTTT
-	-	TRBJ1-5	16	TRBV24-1	CATSDFGHKSNQPQHF	TGTGCCACCAGTGACTTCGGACACAAGAGCAATCAGCCCCAGCATTTT
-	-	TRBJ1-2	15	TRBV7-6	CASSLGVGSNYGYTF	TGTGCCAGCAGCTTAGGGGTAGGGAGTAACTATGGCTACACCTTC
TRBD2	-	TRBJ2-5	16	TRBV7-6	CASSLVAGGPGETQYF	TGTGCCAGCAGCTTGGTAGCGGGGGGGCCTGGGGAGACCCAGTACTTC
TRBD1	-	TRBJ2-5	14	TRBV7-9	CASSPPDRAETQYF	TGTGCCAGCAGCCCACCGGACAGGGCGGAGACCCAGTACTTC
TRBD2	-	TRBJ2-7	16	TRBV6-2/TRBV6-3	CASSPLLSGGSHEQYF	TGTGCCAGCAGCCCACTGCTGAGCGGGGGTTCGCACGAGCAGTACTTC
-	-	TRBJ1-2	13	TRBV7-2	CASSSAQNYGYTF	TGTGCCAGCAGCTCGGCACAGAACTATGGCTACACCTTC
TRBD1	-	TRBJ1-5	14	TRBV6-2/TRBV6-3	CASSYSTGEQPQHF	TGTGCCAGCAGTTACTCCACAGGGGAACAGCCCCAGCATTTT
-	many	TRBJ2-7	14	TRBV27	CASSPTGGPYEQYF	TGTGCCAGCAGTCCAACCGGGGGACCCTACGAGCAGTACTTC
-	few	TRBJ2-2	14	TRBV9	CASSELIGSGELFF	TGTGCCAGCAGCGAATTGATCGGGTCCGGGGAGCTGTTTTTT
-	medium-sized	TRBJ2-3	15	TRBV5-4	CASSTLATSTDTQYF	TGTGCCAGCAGCACCCTAGCGACTAGCACAGATACGCAGTATTTT
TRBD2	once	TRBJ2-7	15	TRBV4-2	CASSQGSGGAREQYF	TGTGCCAGCAGCCAAGGGAGCGGGGGGGCCCGGGAGCAGTACTTC
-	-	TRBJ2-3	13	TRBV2	CASTLISLDTQYF	TGTGCCAGCACCCTGATTAGCTTAGATACGCAGTATTTT
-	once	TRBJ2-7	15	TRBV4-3	CASSQMTGASYEQYF	TGCGCCAGCAGCCAAATGACGGGAGCTTCCTACGAGCAGTACTTC
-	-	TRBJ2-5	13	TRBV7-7	CASSRDSQETQYF	TGTGCTAGCAGCCGGGACTCCCAAGAGACCCAGTACTTC
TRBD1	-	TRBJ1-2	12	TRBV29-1	CSAGTGSYGYTF	TGCAGCGCCGGGACAGGGAGCTATGGCTACACCTTC
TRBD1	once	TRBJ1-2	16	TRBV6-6	CASRGTEYPVDYGYTF	TGTGCCAGCCGCGGGACAGAATATCCCGTTGACTATGGCTACACCTTC
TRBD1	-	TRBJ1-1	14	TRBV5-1	CASEEGAKGTEAFF	TGCGCCAGCGAGGAGGGGGCGAAGGGTACTGAAGCTTTCTTT
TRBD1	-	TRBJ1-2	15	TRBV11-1	CASSLSGQGNYGYTF	TGTGCCAGCAGCCTGTCCGGACAGGGGAACTATGGCTACACCTTC
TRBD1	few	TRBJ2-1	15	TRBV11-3	CASSQGTVAYNEQFF	TGTGCCAGCAGCCAGGGGACAGTCGCTTACAATGAGCAGTTCTTC
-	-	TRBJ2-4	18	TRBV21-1	CASSKDQPQIEAKNIQYF	TGTGCCAGCAGCAAAGATCAACCGCAAATAGAGGCCAAAAACATTCAGTACTTC
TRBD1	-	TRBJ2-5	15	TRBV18	CASSPPGTGMETQYF	TGTGCCAGCTCGCCTCCCGGGACAGGGATGGAGACCCAGTACTTC
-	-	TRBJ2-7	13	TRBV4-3	CASSQGGRYEQYF	TGCGCCAGCAGCCAAGGCGGGCGCTACGAGCAGTACTTC
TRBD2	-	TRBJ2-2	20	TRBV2	CASSERQRTVAGGNTGELFF	TGTGCCAGCAGTGAAAGGCAGAGAACGGTAGCGGGGGGGAACACCGGGGAGCTGTTTTTT
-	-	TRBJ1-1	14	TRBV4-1	CASSQVAGDTEAFF	TGCGCCAGCAGCCAAGTAGCGGGTGACACTGAAGCTTTCTTT
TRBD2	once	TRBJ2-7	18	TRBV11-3	CASSTTQLAGESSYEQYF	TGTGCCAGCAGCACGACGCAACTAGCGGGGGAGAGCTCCTACGAGCAGTACTTC
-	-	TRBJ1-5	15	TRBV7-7	CASSLQDGSNQPQHF	TGTGCTAGCAGCTTACAGGATGGGAGCAATCAGCCCCAGCATTTT
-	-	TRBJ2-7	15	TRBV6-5	CASIAGGTGAYEQYF	TGTGCCAGCATCGCGGGGGGGACAGGGGCTTACGAGCAGTACTTC
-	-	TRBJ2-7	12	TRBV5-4	CASSYPGVEQYF	TGTGCCAGCAGCTACCCAGGGGTCGAGCAGTACTTC
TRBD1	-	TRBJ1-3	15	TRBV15	CATSTDRGPGNTIYF	TGTGCCACCAGCACGGACAGGGGGCCCGGAAACACCATATATTTT
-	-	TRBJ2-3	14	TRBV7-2	CASSLSATPDTQYF	TGTGCCAGCAGCTTATCAGCGACCCCAGATACGCAGTATTTT
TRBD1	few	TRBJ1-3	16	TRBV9	CASSPSTGGGGNTIYF	TGTGCCAGCAGCCCCTCGACAGGGGGCGGTGGAAACACCATATATTTT
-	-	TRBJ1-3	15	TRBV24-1	CATSDSRGPGNTIYF	TGTGCCACCAGTGATTCTCGGGGTCCTGGAAACACCATATATTTT
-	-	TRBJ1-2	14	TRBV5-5	CASSFLGGNYGYTF	TGTGCCAGCAGCTTTCTTGGAGGGAACTATGGCTACACCTTC
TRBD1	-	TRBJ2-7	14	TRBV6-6	CASTTRGTGSEQYF	TGTGCCAGCACCACTCGGGGGACAGGTTCCGAGCAGTACTTC
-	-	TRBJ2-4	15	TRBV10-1	CASSESREAKNIQYF	TGCGCCAGCAGTGAGTCGAGGGAAGCCAAAAACATTCAGTACTTC
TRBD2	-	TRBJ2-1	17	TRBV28	CASSLHHLAGRNNEQFF	TGTGCCAGCAGTTTACATCACTTAGCGGGGAGAAACAATGAGCAGTTCTTC
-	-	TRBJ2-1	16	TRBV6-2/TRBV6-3	CASSPRGNPSYNEQFF	TGTGCCAGCAGCCCACGGGGAAACCCCTCCTACAATGAGCAGTTCTTC
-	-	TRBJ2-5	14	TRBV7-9	CASSLAGAGETQYF	TGTGCCAGCAGCTTAGCAGGGGCCGGGGAGACCCAGTACTTC
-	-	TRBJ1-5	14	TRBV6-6	CASSNGHSNQPQHF	TGTGCCAGCAGTAACGGACATAGCAATCAGCCCCAGCATTTT
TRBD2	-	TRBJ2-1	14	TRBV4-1	CASRLGGRVDEQFF	TGCGCCAGCAGGCTGGGCGGGAGGGTAGATGAGCAGTTCTTC
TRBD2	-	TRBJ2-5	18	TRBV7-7	CASRKGTSGGAIQETQYF	TGTGCTAGCAGAAAGGGGACTAGCGGGGGGGCAATCCAAGAGACCCAGTACTTC
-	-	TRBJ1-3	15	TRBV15	CATSRDAGVGNTIYF	TGTGCCACCAGCAGAGATGCCGGGGTCGGAAACACCATATATTTT
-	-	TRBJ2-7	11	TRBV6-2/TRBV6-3	CASSEVGEQYF	TGTGCCAGCAGTGAGGTCGGAGAGCAGTACTTC
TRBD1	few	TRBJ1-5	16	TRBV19	CASSLGQVGGFKAQHF	TGTGCCAGTAGTCTCGGACAGGTGGGGGGTTTTAAGGCCCAGCATTTT
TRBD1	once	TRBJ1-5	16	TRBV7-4	CASSHRTGGAIQPQHF	TGTGCCAGCAGCCACCGGACAGGCGGGGCCATTCAGCCCCAGCATTTT
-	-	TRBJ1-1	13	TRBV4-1	CASSHRQPTEAFF	TGCGCCAGCAGCCACAGACAGCCCACTGAAGCTTTCTTT
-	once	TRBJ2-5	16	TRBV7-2	CASSPIPGHKQETQYF	TGTGCCAGCAGCCCGATTCCGGGACACAAACAAGAGACCCAGTACTTC
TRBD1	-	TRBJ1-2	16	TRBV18	CASSPPTRTGFYGYTF	TGTGCCAGCTCACCACCGACAAGGACAGGGTTCTATGGCTACACCTTC
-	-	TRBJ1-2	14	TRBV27	CASTTSTGLGGYTF	TGTGCCAGCACCACTAGTACAGGGTTAGGTGGCTACACCTTC
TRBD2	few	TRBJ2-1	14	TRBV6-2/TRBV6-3	CASSWREGYNEQFF	TGTGCCAGCAGTTGGCGGGAGGGGTACAATGAGCAGTTCTTC
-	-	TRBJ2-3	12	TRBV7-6	CASSLQSDTQYF	TGTGCCAGCAGCTTACAATCAGATACGCAGTATTTT
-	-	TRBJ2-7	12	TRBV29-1	CSVGLARYEQYF	TGCAGCGTTGGCCTAGCGAGGTACGAGCAGTACTTC
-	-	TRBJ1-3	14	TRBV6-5	CASGTGIGGNTIYF	TGTGCCAGCGGAACAGGGATTGGCGGAAACACCATATATTTT
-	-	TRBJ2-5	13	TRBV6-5	CASRGHKKETQYF	TGTGCCAGCAGGGGACATAAAAAAGAGACCCAGTACTTC